The 26 T cell receptor beta chains reported below all come from one sample, sequenced in a study of T cell responses to AZD1222 COVID-19 vaccine. TCRdb's table, derived via immunoSEQ multiplex PCR, lists solely in-frame clones and lacks some. Found here are roughly 80,000 clones, 80% to 95% of them singletons; the top ten hold roughly 4.3%. The input for sequencing was peripheral blood, taken on day 0 of MenACWY control vaccination. These receptors originate from an adult in good health.

This clone occurred once. This rearrangement joins TRBV7-8 to TRBJ2-7, with D perhaps assigned TRBD1 or TRBD2 (5 bases each). CDR3 size: 15 residues. Germline loops: CDR1 SGHVS, CDR2 FQNEAQ. Trimming cost V 5 bases and J 7 bases, with 21 bases left between them. The CDR3 DNA follows: TGTGCCAGCAGCCGAGACCCGGGACCCCAAAGGGAGCAGTACTTC. Encoded protein: CASSRDPGPQREQYF.

The chain links TRBV21-1 to TRBJ2-7; TRBD1 is the table's D call and was not checked against the DNA. TRBV21-1 is recorded as a pseudogene. The CDR3 length is 11 residues. The CDR3, as DNA: TGTGCCAGCACCGAAGGGGCCGAGCAGTACTTC. This codes for CASTEGAEQYF.

The table lists this clone with a few counts. The J gene is TRBJ1-6, the V gene TRBV7-2, with D unresolved. The V gene's germline CDR1 is SGHTA and CDR2 FQGNSA. CDR3 size: 15 residues. V was trimmed by 4 bases and J by 3 bases, leaving 10 bases between them. CDR3 DNA sequence: TGTGCCAGCAGCTACGGACTGGGCTATAATTCACCCCTCCACTTT. It yields the protein CASSYGLGYNSPLHF.

V gene TRBV5-1 combines with J gene TRBJ2-2; TRBD2 agrees at 7 bases. Germline V gene data show CDR1 as SGHRS and CDR2 as YFSETQ. There are 16 residues in the CDR3. V dropped 7 bases and J dropped 7; count of bases not matched to a gene: 16. The CDR3 spells CASGFDSTSSIGELFF. DNA of the CDR3: TGCGCCAGCGGGTTTGATTCGACTAGCAGTATCGGGGAGCTGTTTTTT.

J is TRBJ2-3 and V is TRBV18; possibly TRBD1 or TRBD2 for D (5 bases each). This CDR3 region has 16 residues. Deletions cut 3 bases from V and 0 bases from J, with 13 bases between. Germline V gene lookup returns CDR1 KGHSH and CDR2 LQKENI. The chain's CDR3 is CASSPRATGSTDTQYF. CDR3 nucleotides: TGTGCCAGCTCACCCAGGGCGACGGGGAGCACAGATACGCAGTATTTT.

The V gene is TRBV6-5, the J gene TRBJ1-1; 7 bases align to TRBD1. Germline CDR1 reads MNHEY; CDR2 reads SVGAGI. This CDR3 spans 14 amino acids. Unmatched junction bases numbered 1, after V lost 2 bases and J lost 1 base. CDR3 amino acids: CASSYGTENTEAFF. The CDR3 DNA sequence: TGTGCCAGCAGTTACGGGACAGAGAACACTGAAGCTTTCTTT.

The gene calls are TRBV5-8 and TRBJ2-7; D possibly corresponds to TRBD2 (5 bases). This CDR3 spans 14 amino acids. The V gene's germline CDR1 is SGHTS and CDR2 YDEGEE. V gave up 6 bases and J gave up 0 bases, with 13 bases separating them. The CDR3 here is CASMRATLSYEQYF. The CDR3 DNA is TGTGCCAGCATGAGGGCCACCCTCTCCTACGAGCAGTACTTC. The whole variable domain, remainder taken from reference TRBV5-8 and TRBJ2-7, is EAGVTQSPTHLIKTRGQQATLRCSPISGHTSVYWYQQALGLGLQFLLWYDEGEERNRGNFPPRFSGRQFPNYSSELNVNALELEDSALYLCASMRATLSYEQYFGPGTRLTVT.

DNA for the CDR3: TGTGCCAGCAGCTCTGCGGAGAATCTCCCGAATGAGCAGTTCTTC. Protein product: CASSSAENLPNEQFF. The V gene is TRBV11-2, the J gene TRBJ2-1; D not certain. V was trimmed by 4 bases and J by 7 bases, leaving 17 bases between them. Germline V lookup: CDR1 SGHAT, CDR2 FQNNGV. The CDR3 is made up of 15 amino acids.

This chain links TRBV4-2 with TRBJ1-4, with D unresolved. This CDR3 comprises 12 residues. The ends were cut back, 1 base at V and 11 bases at J, with 8 bases in the middle. Germline V gene sequence: CDR1 LGHNA, CDR2 YNFKEQ. The CDR3, as DNA: TGTGCCAGCAGCCAAGGGACGGCGAAACTGTTTTTT. It codes for CASSQGTAKLFF.

This chain uses TRBV28 with TRBJ1-5; D is uncertain. Trimming stripped 3 bases from V and 3 bases from J, with 6 bases between. Looked up from germline, CDR1 is MDHEN and CDR2 is SYDVKM. The CDR3 runs 13 residues. In DNA form, the CDR3 reads TGTGCCAGCAGTTTGAGGAACAATCAGCCCCAGCATTTT. Amino acids: CASSLRNNQPQHF.

The rearrangement uses TRBV7-2 and TRBJ1-1; the D gene is possibly TRBD1 (5 bases). The CDR3 has 15 residues. V lost 4 bases and J lost 3, with 15 bases in between. Germline V gene lookup returns CDR1 SGHTA and CDR2 FQGNSA. The CDR3 nucleotides read TGTGCCAGCAGCTCCAGGGACGATAGGGACACTGAAGCTTTCTTT. Protein sequence: CASSSRDDRDTEAFF. The complete variable domain, with remaining parts taken from reference TRBV7-2 and TRBJ1-1, reads GAGVSQSPSNKVTEKGKDVELRCDPISGHTALYWYRQSLGQGLEFLIYFQGNSAPDKSGLPSDRFSAERTGGSVSTLTIQRTQQEDSAVYLCASSSRDDRDTEAFFGQGTRLTVV.

V gene TRBV25-1 combines with J gene TRBJ1-6; possibly TRBD1 for D (6 bases). The CDR3 length is 14 residues. Trimming took 3 bases from V and 6 from J, leaving 9 bases between them. Germline CDR1 reads MGHDK; CDR2 reads SYGVNS. The CDR3 reads CASSDYRANSPLHF. As DNA, the CDR3 is TGTGCCAGCAGTGACTACAGGGCTAATTCACCCCTCCACTTT.

The V call is TRBV5-5, the J call TRBJ1-4; no clear D gene. The V gene's germline CDR1 is SGHKS and CDR2 YYEKEE (reference sequence). The V end lost 2 bases, the J end lost 0 bases, and 5 bases lay between the germline ends. This CDR3 has 14 amino acids. The CDR3 loop is CASSFWSTNEKLFF. Written as DNA, the CDR3 is TGTGCCAGCAGCTTCTGGTCAACTAATGAAAAACTGTTTTTT.

The V and J genes are TRBV11-2 and TRBJ2-7; D is uncertain. The germline CDR1 and CDR2 sequences are SGHAT and FQNNGV. V dropped 1 base and J dropped 3 bases, with 10 bases sitting between them. The length of the CDR3 is 14 residues. The DNA for the CDR3 is TGTGCCAGCAGCTTAGGCTGGCAGAACTACGAGCAGTACTTC. Its translation: CASSLGWQNYEQYF.

This clone is a singleton in its sample. The identical CDR3 is also encoded by other nucleotide sequences in the sample. The chain links TRBV7-8 to TRBJ1-2; D not resolved. V was cut by 5 bases and J by 4 bases, with 20 bases left in between. CDR1 SGHVS and CDR2 FQNEAQ come from the germline V gene. CDR3 length: 16 residues. The CDR3 DNA follows: TGTGCCAGCAGCCCGACTCAAATGACCGGCCCCTATGGCTACACCTTC. This gives the protein CASSPTQMTGPYGYTF.

The chain combines TRBV2 with TRBJ1-4, with D possibly being TRBD1 (6 bases). Trimming removed 0 bases at V and 5 bases at J, with 13 bases between. From germline, CDR1 is SNHLY and CDR2 FYNNEI. The CDR3 is 16 residues long. The CDR3 coding sequence is TGTGCCAGCAGTGAAGCGGGGGCCGCCTCAAATGAAAAACTGTTTTTT. Protein sequence: CASSEAGAASNEKLFF. Drawing the rest from reference TRBV2 and TRBJ1-4, the complete variable domain is EPEVTQTPSHQVTQMGQEVILRCVPISNHLYFYWYRQILGQKVEFLVSFYNNEISEKSEIFDDQFSVERPDGSNFTLKIRSTKLEDSAMYFCASSEAGAASNEKLFFGSGTQLSVL.

The DNA for the CDR3 is TGTGCCACCTATCGACAGGGGATAAATGGCTACACCTTC. Translation: CATYRQGINGYTF. The V gene is TRBV10-3, the J gene TRBJ1-2, with 8 nucleotides matching TRBD1. CDR1 is ENHRY and CDR2 is SYGVKD in the germline V gene. The CDR3 sequence is 13 residues long. J lost 6 bases, V lost 10 bases, and 10 bases had no gene match.

As DNA, the CDR3 is TGCGCCAGCAGCTCACACCAAGAGACCCAGTACTTC. This codes for CASSSHQETQYF. The rearrangement links TRBV5-1 to TRBJ2-5; no clear D gene. This CDR3 is built from 12 residues. Looked up from germline, CDR1 is SGHRS and CDR2 is YFSETQ. V was shortened by 3 bases and J by 0 bases, with 3 bases between the two germline ends.

This clone was seen a single time. This chain uses TRBV5-4 with TRBJ2-1; no clear D gene. V was clipped by 0 bases and J by 6 bases, with 16 bases between them. CDR1 is SGHNT and CDR2 is YYREEE in the germline V gene (reference sequence). The CDR3 consists of 16 residues. CDR3 nucleotides: TGTGCCAGCAGCTTGGCGTTCATGAATCCTTCCAATGAGCAGTTCTTC. Residues: CASSLAFMNPSNEQFF. Using reference TRBV5-4 and TRBJ2-1 for the parts outside the CDR3, the full variable domain is ETGVTQSPTHLIKTRGQQVTLRCSSQSGHNTVSWYQQALGQGPQFIFQYYREEENGRGNFPPRFSGLQFPNYSSELNVNALELDDSALYLCASSLAFMNPSNEQFFGPGTRLTVL.

V usage is TRBV5-1 and J usage is TRBJ1-2; D is perhaps TRBD1 (5 bases). The germline gives CDR1 SGHRS, CDR2 YFSETQ. The ends were cut back, 5 bases at V and 8 bases at J, with 16 bases in the middle. This CDR3 has 13 residues. CDR3 in DNA: TGCGCCAGCAGGGGAGAGGGAGGGGACGGCTACACCTTC. This encodes CASRGEGGDGYTF.

This clone showed up just once. This chain uses TRBV10-2 with TRBJ2-4; maybe TRBD1 (5 bases). The germline CDR1 and CDR2 sequences are WSHSY and SAAADI. The CDR3 extends over 13 amino acids. Trimming pared 0 bases from V and 7 bases from J, leaving 7 bases between. The CDR3 loop is CASSESRANIQYF. CDR3 nucleotide sequence: TGCGCCAGCAGTGAGTCCAGGGCTAACATTCAGTACTTC.

The chain couples TRBV27 to TRBJ2-7; D is uncertain. V was pared by 4 bases and J by 1 base, with 11 bases between. CDR1 is MNHEY, CDR2 SMNVEV, per germline (reference sequence). The CDR3 runs 14 residues. CDR3 protein: CASSSQLGSYEQYF. In nucleotides, the CDR3 is TGTGCCAGCAGTTCCCAACTTGGATCCTACGAGCAGTACTTC.

The chain couples TRBV5-4 to TRBJ2-7, with D maybe TRBD2 (6 bases). This CDR3 contains 15 residues. Germline CDR1 reads SGHNT; CDR2 reads YYREEE (reference sequence). V lost 2 bases, J lost 2 bases, and 14 bases lay in between. CDR3 DNA sequence: TGTGCCAGCAGCTTCAGTAGCGGAACGCCCTACGAGCAGTACTTC. Translating gives CASSFSSGTPYEQYF.

The chain recombines TRBV5-1 with TRBJ1-2, with D perhaps matching TRBD1 (6 bases). The CDR3 runs to 14 residues. V dropped 4 bases and J dropped 4 bases, with 14 bases sitting between them. Germline V gives CDR1 SGHRS, CDR2 YFSETQ. CDR3 sequence reads: CASSPGTDSYGYTF. In nucleotides, the CDR3 is TGCGCCAGCAGCCCCGGGACGGACAGCTATGGCTACACCTTC.

The chain is built from TRBV27 and TRBJ2-1; 7 positions match TRBD2. The V segment lost 5 bases and the J segment 5 bases; nucleotides outside the gene matches: 6. Germline V gene sequence: CDR1 MNHEY, CDR2 SMNVEV (reference sequence). The CDR3 consists of 14 residues. CDR3 DNA sequence: TGTGCCAGCAGTCCCGGGACTACCAACAATGAGCAGTTCTTC. Translating it yields CASSPGTTNNEQFF.

This clone was observed once. The chain couples TRBV4-1 to TRBJ1-5; perhaps TRBD1 as D (5 bases). CDR3 length: 14 amino acids. Trimming removed 0 bases from V and 7 bases from J, with 10 bases in between. Germline CDR1 and CDR2: MGHRA and YSYEKL. The DNA for the CDR3 is TGCGCCAGCAGCCAAGATGGGGGAGGGCAGCCCCAGCATTTT. Translated: CASSQDGGGQPQHF.